One sample yielded the 9 T cell receptor beta chains listed below, sequenced in a study of T cells in Graves' hyperthyroidism and ophthalmopathy (dated by TCRdb to about 2019). The library was obtained by multiplex PCR. Sequenced on an Illumina HiSeq 2000. The TCR beta CDR3 regions were amplified from RNA transcripts. The first round of RT-PCR for the TCR CDR3 was performed with the HTBI primer set and the Qiagen OneStep RT-PCR kit. TCRdb passed the public sequencing reads through fastp at Q25 and MiXCR, retaining productive beta sequences. Each CDR3 protein gets just one entry, which takes the most common genes and DNA from the rows behind it. Present in this sample are 400,000 or so distinct CDR3 sequences, roughly an eighth of which were seen just once. Around 28% of the sample is held by the ten biggest clonotypes. Sequenced input: blood. These receptor sequences come from a man aged 45-65 years with Graves' ophthalmopathy.

J is TRBJ2-5 and V is TRBV20-1; possibly TRBD1 for D (6 bases). In germline, CDR1 is DFQATT, CDR2 SNEGSKA (reference sequence). The CDR3 contains 15 residues. The CDR3 nucleotides read TGCAGCGTTGCACCGGGACACATTATGCAAGAGACCCAGTACTTC. This codes for CSVAPGHIMQETQYF.

This clonotype has at least ten counts. The chain employs TRBV2 and TRBJ1-1, with TRBD1 identical over 7 bases. With V trimmed by 7 bases and J by 3 bases, 2 bases remained unmatched. The CDR3 loop spans 12 amino acids. Germline V gene sequence: CDR1 SNHLY, CDR2 FYNNEI. CDR3 region: CASTDRYTEAFF. In DNA form, the CDR3 reads TGTGCCAGCACGGACAGGTACACTGAAGCTTTCTTT.

This clonotype was seen at least ten times. The chain carries TRBV20-1 and TRBJ1-1; maybe TRBD1 (6 bases). The V and J ends lost 6 bases and 5 bases respectively, with 19 bases between them. Germline V gene sequence: CDR1 DFQATT, CDR2 SNEGSKA (reference sequence). This CDR3 is 14 amino acids long. The CDR3 DNA follows: TGCAGTGCGCCACCGGGACAAATGGCAACTGAAGCTTTCTTT. The encoded protein is CSAPPGQMATEAFF.

Points on this clonotype: This may stem from a read error, because a much larger clone lies one nucleotide away. The gene calls are TRBV9 and TRBJ2-3; D remains unclear. V lost 0 bases, J lost 4 bases, and 6 bases lay in between. Per the germline V gene, CDR1 is SGDLS and CDR2 is YYNGEE. The CDR3 sequence is 13 residues long. The chain's CDR3 is CASSVGASDTQYF. Written as DNA, the CDR3 is TGTGCCAGCAGCGTAGGGGCGTCAGATACGCAGTATTTT.

The chain carries TRBV29-1 and TRBJ1-1, with 7 positions matching TRBD1. CDR1 is SQVTM, CDR2 ANQGSEA, per germline. The CDR3 covers 15 residues. Trimming took 7 bases from V and 0 from J; bases not matched to a gene: 11. Here the CDR3 reads CSAYLDRAMNTEAFF. The CDR3 DNA reads as TGCAGCGCCTACTTAGACAGGGCAATGAACACTGAAGCTTTCTTT. The entire variable domain, with the rest obtained from reference TRBV29-1 and TRBJ1-1, is as follows: SAVISQKPSRDICQRGTSLTIQCQVDSQVTMMFWYRQQPGQSLTLIATANQGSEATYESGFVIDKFPISRPNLTFSTLTVSNMSPEDSSIYLCSAYLDRAMNTEAFFGQGTRLTVV.

J is TRBJ2-5 and V is TRBV4-1; either TRBD1 or TRBD2 may supply D (7 bases each). V was pared by 0 bases and J by 0 bases, with 14 bases between. Per the germline V gene, CDR1 is MGHRA and CDR2 is YSYEKL. The CDR3 has 17 amino acids. The CDR3 DNA sequence: TGCGCCAGCAGCCAAGATTACAGGGGAGGGGACCAAGAGACCCAGTACTTC. Its protein is CASSQDYRGGDQETQYF.

This clonotype was picked up many times. The chain links TRBV11-1 to TRBJ2-7, with 8 bases aligning to TRBD2. The CDR3 totals 16 residues. Germline CDR1 is SGHAT and CDR2 is FQDESV (reference sequence). Trimming at V came to 1 base and at J to 5 bases, leaving 10 bases not matched to a gene. In nucleotides, the CDR3 is TGTGCCAGCAGCTTAGGGTTCAGCGGGAGTTTCGACGAGCAGTACTTC. Its protein is CASSLGFSGSFDEQYF.

This clonotype came up a few times. This sequence joins TRBV27 and TRBJ1-5, with TRBD1 matching 7 bases. The CDR3 is made up of 24 amino acids. The ends lost 3 bases at V and 0 bases at J; junction bases unmatched: 29. CDR1 and CDR2 from the germline V gene are MNHEY and SMNVEV (reference sequence). CDR3 loop: CASSFYFSETSEGGRPLSNQPQHF. CDR3 sequence (DNA): TGTGCCAGCAGTTTTTACTTCTCGGAGACATCAGAAGGGGGCCGGCCCCTTAGCAATCAGCCCCAGCATTTT.

This chain links TRBV19 with TRBJ1-2, with 8 nucleotides matching TRBD1. The CDR3 sequence is 15 residues long. Germline V gives CDR1 LNHDA, CDR2 SQIVND (reference sequence). Unmatched junction bases numbered 8, after V lost 5 bases and J lost 3 bases. This CDR3 is CASSSLSTGDYGYTF. CDR3 DNA sequence: TGTGCCAGTAGTTCCCTTTCGACAGGGGACTATGGCTACACCTTC.